This T cell receptor (beta chain) was recovered during a study of regulatory T cells in long-lasting Graves disease. This CDR3 is 14 amino acids long. V was trimmed by 3 bases and J by 0 bases, leaving 8 bases between them. Germline CDR1 is SQVTM and CDR2 is ANQGSEA. Assembly of TCR beta libraries relied on iRepertoire HTBI primers together with Arm-PCR of CDR3 regions. In the original processing: Detected in the samples were around 62 TRBV and 14 TRBJ segments. Each CDR3 protein gets one entry after TCRdb re-called the multiplex PCR reads with MiXCR. What appears here as the V and J calls and clone size reflects TCRdb's work, not the paper's. The table lists about 470,000 distinct CDR3 sequences, approximately 21% of them singletons. Indicated time point: persistent/refractory GD, antithyroid drugs over 5 years with positive TRAb. Researchers made the TCR library from RNA that was extracted from PBMCs.

General observations from the study: Persistent disease was associated with favored TRBV28 usage and with favored use of TRBJ1-2 and TRBJ2-5. Fewer public clonotypes were shared by new patients (around 990) than by persistent patients (around 2,800). Samples came from peripheral blood alone, without thyroid tissue.

Turning to this clonotype: Antigen specificity is unknown.

The chain is built from TRBV29-1 and TRBJ2-2; D is uncertain. This sequence originates from a female donor with Graves disease. Sample: peripheral blood mononuclear cells (PBMCs), taken when the disease was refractory, from a patient treated with antithyroid drugs. CDR3 coding DNA: TGCAGCGTTGATGACACAGCGAACACCGGGGAGCTGTTTTTT. Its protein product is CSVDDTANTGELFF.